This section outlines one T cell receptor (beta chain) sequence together with its context. Its antigen is not known. The sample originates from a study of T cell repertoires in cytomegalovirus infection. For the study at large: HLA-C-restricted CMV epitopes, recently identified, and well-studied HLA-B-restricted ones were used by the study. TCR beta signatures that were public indicated CMV infection and matching HLA type. Findings of the study overall: Dominating the ex vivo response were TCR beta clonotypes that were CMV-specific and HLA-C-restricted.

V was pared by 1 base and J by 2 bases, with 15 bases between. CDR3 length: 16 residues. The germline V gene encodes CDR1 DFQATT and CDR2 SNEGSKA (reference sequence). TCRdb reanalysed the reads using MiXCR and keeps one entry per CDR3 protein. The sample carries some 500,000 distinct CDR3 sequences, around two fifths recorded once. The chain joins TRBV20-1 to TRBJ2-4; the D gene is possibly TRBD2 (5 bases). This TCR came from a human donor in good health (CMV status not recorded). Some clones in this sample may be carry-over from other donors' samples. The specimen comprised cultured PBMCs, sampled from culture after CMV antigen stimulation. In DNA, the CDR3 is TGCAGTGCTAGAGCTTGGTCGTCGGGAACCAAAAACATTCAGTACTTC. Translation: CSARAWSSGTKNIQYF.